A selection of T cell receptor beta chains follows, all from one sample in a study of T cell changes during pregnancy in multiple sclerosis. The repertoire was sequenced with immunoSEQ multiplex PCR; TCRdb's copy has only in-frame clones and lacks some. Among roughly 49,000 clones, nearly 95% were seen once, and the ten largest hold 0.27%. This material consisted of CD4+ T cells from peripheral blood mononuclear cells, taken in the second trimester of pregnancy. Receptors were obtained from a female donor with multiple sclerosis, enrolled in a pregnancy study. Each CDR3 is given with its conserved first and last residue. Each record gives: D gene, V gene, J gene, CDR3 protein, CDR3 DNA. D genes are given only for firm matches.

TRBD1	TRBV27	TRBJ1-1	CASSSHRGSEAFF	TGTGCCAGCAGTTCGCACAGGGGGTCTGAAGCTTTCTTT
NA	TRBV11-3	TRBJ2-3	CASSAAGPSTDTQYF	TGTGCCAGCAGCGCCGCAGGCCCTAGCACAGATACGCAGTATTTT
NA	TRBV9	TRBJ1-2	CASSAGRHLSLGYTF	TGTGCCAGCAGCGCCGGCAGGCACCTCTCGCTCGGCTACACCTTC
TRBD1	TRBV18	TRBJ2-2	CASSPSGQGSGELFF	TGTGCCAGCTCACCAAGCGGACAGGGAAGCGGGGAGCTGTTTTTT
TRBD2	TRBV15	TRBJ2-1	CATSRVGGINEQFF	TGTGCCACCAGCAGAGTGGGGGGGATCAATGAGCAGTTCTTC
NA	TRBV30	TRBJ1-4	CAWSASEKLFF	TGTGCCTGGAGTGCTTCTGAAAAACTGTTTTTT
TRBD2	TRBV9	TRBJ2-3	CASSTPSGGVVSTDTQYF	TGTGCCAGCAGCACCCCTAGCGGGGGGGTGGTAAGCACAGATACGCAGTATTTT
TRBD1	TRBV5-1	TRBJ1-5	CASSSGTGFQPQHF	TGCGCCAGCAGCTCTGGGACAGGGTTTCAGCCCCAGCATTTT
TRBD1	TRBV5-1	TRBJ2-7	CASSLRGGQGVRYEQYF	TGCGCCAGCAGCTTGCGTGGGGGACAGGGAGTAAGGTACGAGCAGTACTTC
NA	TRBV19	TRBJ2-1	CASRGVNEQFF	TGTGCCAGTAGGGGAGTTAATGAGCAGTTCTTC
NA	TRBV28	TRBJ1-3	CASSFLDNTIYF	TGTGCCAGCAGTTTTCTGGACAATACCATATATTTT
TRBD1	TRBV6-6	TRBJ1-2	CASRPRQGNFYGYTF	TGTGCCAGCAGACCGAGACAGGGGAATTTCTATGGCTACACCTTC
TRBD2	TRBV19	TRBJ2-2	CASSTPTSGGAGELFF	TGTGCCAGTAGTACCCCGACTAGCGGGGGAGCCGGGGAGCTGTTTTTT